The clone carrying this T cell receptor beta chain occurred once. What it binds is unknown. The data derive from a study of cytomegalovirus exposure and HLA in healthy donors. The PCR ran on 60 Vbeta and 13 Jbeta primers. The table came from immunoSEQ multiplex PCR; TCRdb's copy has only in-frame clones and leaves some out. Of 220,000 or so clones in the sample, around 80% are singletons; the top ten hold less than 4.5%. Study-level results: An analysis was carried out at a later point. It showed that HLA-associated TCR beta chains were more clonally expanded than equally common non-associated chains. Fewer N-insertions than the roughly 670-donor mean were reportedly shown by an Asian-associated ancestry cluster in a later analysis.

Germline V CDR1 and CDR2: SGDLS, YYNGEE. CDR3 length equals 15 residues. The V end was cut by 3 bases, the J end by 5 bases, with 15 bases between. Sequenced material: PBMCs. This receptor was obtained from a male donor in good health and CMV-seronegative. The V and J genes are TRBV9 and TRBJ2-1, with D possibly being TRBD1 (5 bases). The CDR3 sequence is CASSEGKPLDNEQFF. The CDR3 nucleotides are TGTGCCAGCAGCGAGGGGAAGCCGTTGGACAATGAGCAGTTCTTC.